This T cell receptor (beta chain) stems from a study of OX40 agonist ivuxolimab in advanced cancers. Overall study findings and caveats: Partial responders at 0.1-3.0 mg/kg had among the lowest clonal expansion. On average, CD8+ T cells showed a greater number of expanded clones than CD4+. Dosing at 0.1 to 3.0 mg/kg was accompanied by clonal expansion of CD4+ and CD8+ blood T cells by week 6.

A note on this clone: Its antigen remains unidentified.

Assay used: immunoSEQ multiplex PCR; TCRdb lists only in-frame clones, some missing. The table shows 65,000 to 95,000 clones, with 88% occurring only once. Trimming stripped 0 bases from V and 8 bases from J, with 13 bases between. Germline values: CDR1 LNHDA, CDR2 SQIVND (reference sequence). The CDR3 extends over 14 amino acids. V gene TRBV19 combines with J gene TRBJ1-2, with D unclear. The source is an adult with an advanced solid tumor such as melanoma, head and neck, liver or kidney cancer. The input for sequencing was CD4+ or CD8+ T cells sorted from blood, taken in a trial of the OX40 agonist ivuxolimab. CDR3 sequence: CASSIERRRVGYTF. The DNA of the CDR3 is TGTGCCAGTAGTATAGAGCGCAGGAGAGTCGGCTACACCTTC.